The 10 T cell receptor beta chains presented below share a single source sample, sequenced in a study of OX40 agonist ivuxolimab in advanced cancers. Only in-frame clones appear in the TCRdb table, and some are missing; sequencing was by immunoSEQ multiplex PCR. Of some 55,000 clones in the sample, about 80% were seen once. The sequencing used CD4+ or CD8+ T cells sorted from blood, collected in a trial of the OX40 agonist ivuxolimab. The source is an adult with an advanced solid tumor such as melanoma, head and neck, liver or kidney cancer.

This clone was seen just once. The rearrangement joins TRBV11-3 to TRBJ2-7; tentative D call: TRBD1 (5 bases). From germline, CDR1 is SGHNT and CDR2 YENEEA. The CDR3 spans 13 residues. V dropped 5 bases and J dropped 5 bases, with 13 bases sitting between them. CDR3 residues: CASSRFGHDEQYF. DNA of the CDR3: TGTGCCAGCAGCCGATTTGGACACGACGAGCAGTACTTC.

The rearrangement joins TRBV6-5 to TRBJ1-2; the match to TRBD1 covers 8 bases. The V gene end was trimmed by 6 bases and the J gene end by 5 bases; junction bases not matched to a gene: 11. Looked up from germline, CDR1 is MNHEY and CDR2 is SVGAGI. The CDR3 covers 15 residues. The CDR3 loop reads CASRESGTGDYGYTF. As DNA, the CDR3 is TGTGCCAGCAGAGAGTCCGGGACAGGAGATTATGGCTACACCTTC.

The J gene is TRBJ1-2, the V gene TRBV6-5; D remains unclear. Germline-derived CDR1 and CDR2 are MNHEY and SVGAGI. There are 14 residues in the CDR3. V was shortened by 1 base and J by 1 base, with 7 bases between the two germline ends. The CDR3 DNA is TGTGCCAGCAGTTACTTCGGTCTTAACTATGGCTACACCTTC. Translated, it gives CASSYFGLNYGYTF.

This clone was detected a few times. The chain links TRBV27 to TRBJ2-2; 8 bases fit TRBD2. V lost 6 bases and J lost 3; bases outside the gene matches: 3. Germline assignment: CDR1 MNHEY and CDR2 SMNVEV (reference sequence). The CDR3 runs 14 residues. CDR3 sequence: CASRTSDDTGELFF. The CDR3 DNA reads TGTGCCAGCAGGACTAGCGATGACACCGGGGAGCTGTTTTTT.

This clone was detected only a few times. The chain joins TRBV7-2 to TRBJ1-5, with D perhaps matching TRBD1 (5 bases). The CDR3 has 16 residues. Germline V gives CDR1 SGHTA, CDR2 FQGNSA. Trimming took off 0 bases at V and 1 base at J, with 10 bases between the two ends. The CDR3 coding sequence is TGTGCCAGCAGCTTAGCGACAGTTCCAAGCAATCAGCCCCAGCATTTT. Translated: CASSLATVPSNQPQHF.

The chain links TRBV6-4 to TRBJ2-1, with TRBD2 identical over 13 bases. From germline, CDR1 is MRHNA and CDR2 SNTAGT. V gave up 1 base and J gave up 12 bases; unmatched junction bases: 6. CDR3 length: 15 residues. CDR3 DNA: TGTGCCAGCAGTGACTGGACTAGCGGGAGTCGCCGGCAGTTCTTC. It translates to CASSDWTSGSRRQFF.

The V call is TRBV28, the J call TRBJ1-2; 12 bases align to TRBD1. The CDR3 sequence is 13 residues long. J lost 8 bases, V lost 10 bases, and 8 bases had no gene match. CDR1 and CDR2 from the germline V gene are MDHEN and SYDVKM. The CDR3 bases are TGTGCCACCTCAGCCGGGACAGGGGGCGGCTACACCTTC. Amino acids: CATSAGTGGGYTF.

This chain uses TRBV5-1 with TRBJ1-6, with a tentative D call TRBD1 (6 bases). The CDR3 is made up of 16 amino acids. V lost 6 bases and J 9 bases, leaving 22 bases between the germline ends. Germline values: CDR1 SGHRS, CDR2 YFSETQ. CDR3 region: CASTLGAGVSGSPLHF. The CDR3 region has the DNA TGCGCCAGCACCCTGGGGGCAGGGGTGAGTGGTTCACCCCTCCACTTT. Full variable domain (missing parts from reference TRBV5-1 and TRBJ1-6): KAGVTQTPRYLIKTRGQQVTLSCSPISGHRSVSWYQQTPGQGLQFLFEYFSETQRNKGNFPGRFSGRQFSNSRSEMNVSTLELGDSALYLCASTLGAGVSGSPLHFGNGTRLTVT.

The chain employs TRBV5-1 and TRBJ2-7; 11 nucleotides match TRBD2. Looked up from germline, CDR1 is SGHRS and CDR2 is YFSETQ. The CDR3 spans 14 residues. V shed 4 bases, J shed 3 bases, and the junction held 3 bases outside the gene matches. The CDR3 DNA reads TGCGCCAGCAGCGCAGGGACTAGCGGCTACGAGCAGTACTTC. Its protein is CASSAGTSGYEQYF. Full variable domain (remainder filled in from reference TRBV5-1 and TRBJ2-7): KAGVTQTPRYLIKTRGQQVTLSCSPISGHRSVSWYQQTPGQGLQFLFEYFSETQRNKGNFPGRFSGRQFSNSRSEMNVSTLELGDSALYLCASSAGTSGYEQYFGPGTRLTVT.

The gene calls are TRBV7-2 and TRBJ2-1; 9 bases are shared with TRBD2. Per germline, CDR1 SGHTA and CDR2 FQGNSA. The CDR3 sequence is 16 residues long. The ends lost 1 base at V and 0 bases at J; junction bases unmatched: 1. The CDR3 DNA reads as TGTGCCAGCAGCTTAGATAGCGGGAGCTCCTACAATGAGCAGTTCTTC. Amino acid sequence: CASSLDSGSSYNEQFF.